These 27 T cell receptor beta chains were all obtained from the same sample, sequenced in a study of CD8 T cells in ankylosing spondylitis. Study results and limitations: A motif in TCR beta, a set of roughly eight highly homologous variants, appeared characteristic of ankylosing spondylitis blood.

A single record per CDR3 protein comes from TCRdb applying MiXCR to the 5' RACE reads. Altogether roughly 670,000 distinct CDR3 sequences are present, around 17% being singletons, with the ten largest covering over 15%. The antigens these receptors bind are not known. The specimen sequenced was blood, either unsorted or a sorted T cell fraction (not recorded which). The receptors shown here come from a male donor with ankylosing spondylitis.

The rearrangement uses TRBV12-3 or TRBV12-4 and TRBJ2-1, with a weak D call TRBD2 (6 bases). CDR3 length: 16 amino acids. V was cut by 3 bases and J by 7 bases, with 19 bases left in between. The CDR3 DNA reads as TGTGCCAGCAGTTTTAGGCGGGACCTGTTAGGAAATGAGCAGTTCTTC. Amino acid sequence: CASSFRRDLLGNEQFF.

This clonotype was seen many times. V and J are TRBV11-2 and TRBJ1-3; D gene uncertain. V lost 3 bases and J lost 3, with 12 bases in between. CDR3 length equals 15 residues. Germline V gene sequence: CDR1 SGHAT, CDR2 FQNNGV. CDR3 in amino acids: CASSLAEQHGNTIYF. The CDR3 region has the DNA TGTGCCAGCAGCTTGGCGGAACAGCATGGAAACACCATATATTTT.

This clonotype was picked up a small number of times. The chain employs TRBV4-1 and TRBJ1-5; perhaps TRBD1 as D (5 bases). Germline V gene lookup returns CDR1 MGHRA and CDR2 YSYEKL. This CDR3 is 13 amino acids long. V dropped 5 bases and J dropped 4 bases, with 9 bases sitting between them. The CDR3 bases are TGCGCCAGCAGCGTCGGACAAAATCAGCCCCAGCATTTT. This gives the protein CASSVGQNQPQHF.

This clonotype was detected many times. CDR3 coding DNA: TGTGCCAGCAGTTTAGTCGGGAGCGAGCAGTACTTC. It yields the protein CASSLVGSEQYF. This chain joins TRBV28 and TRBJ2-7; D might be TRBD2 (6 bases). The CDR3 has 12 amino acids. Germline lookup yields CDR1 MDHEN and CDR2 SYDVKM. V lost 2 bases, J lost 6 bases, and 8 bases lay in between.

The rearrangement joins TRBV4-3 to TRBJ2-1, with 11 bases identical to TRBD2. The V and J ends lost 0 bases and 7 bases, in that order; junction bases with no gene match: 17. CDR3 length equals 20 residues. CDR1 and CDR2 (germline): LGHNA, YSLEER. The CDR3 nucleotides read TGCGCCAGCAGCCAAGATGATCGTAGGACCATTAGCGGGAGGGTTAATGAGCAGTTCTTC. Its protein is CASSQDDRRTISGRVNEQFF.

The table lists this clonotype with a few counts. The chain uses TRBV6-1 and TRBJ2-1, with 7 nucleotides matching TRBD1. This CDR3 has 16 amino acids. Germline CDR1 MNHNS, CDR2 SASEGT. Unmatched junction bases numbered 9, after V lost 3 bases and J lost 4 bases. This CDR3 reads CASSDRPWTGYNEQFF. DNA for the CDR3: TGTGCCAGCAGTGATCGGCCTTGGACAGGATACAATGAGCAGTTCTTC.

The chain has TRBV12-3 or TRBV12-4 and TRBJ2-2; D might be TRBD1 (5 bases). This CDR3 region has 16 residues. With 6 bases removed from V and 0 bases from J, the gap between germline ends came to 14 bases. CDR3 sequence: CASSTQARANTGELFF. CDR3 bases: TGTGCCAGCAGCACCCAGGCCAGGGCGAACACCGGGGAGCTGTTTTTT.

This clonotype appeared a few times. This CDR3 is CASSPSLTPDTQYF. In DNA, the CDR3 is TGCGCCAGCAGCCCGAGCCTGACGCCAGATACGCAGTATTTT. The V gene is TRBV4-1, the J gene TRBJ2-3; no definite D call. The CDR3 is made up of 14 amino acids. Germline CDR1 and CDR2: MGHRA and YSYEKL. V was shortened by 4 bases and J by 4 bases, with 12 bases between the two germline ends.

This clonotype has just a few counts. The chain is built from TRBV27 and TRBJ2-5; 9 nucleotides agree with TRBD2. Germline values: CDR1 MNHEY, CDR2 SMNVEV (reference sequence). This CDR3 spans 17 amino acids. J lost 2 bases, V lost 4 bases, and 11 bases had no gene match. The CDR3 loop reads CASSSLAGRVPQETQYF. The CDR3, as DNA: TGTGCCAGCAGTTCCCTAGCGGGACGCGTACCGCAAGAGACCCAGTACTTC.

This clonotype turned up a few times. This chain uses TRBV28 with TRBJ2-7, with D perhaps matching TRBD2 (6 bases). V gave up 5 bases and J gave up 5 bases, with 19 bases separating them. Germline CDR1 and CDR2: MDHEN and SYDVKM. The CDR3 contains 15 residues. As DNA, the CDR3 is TGTGCCAGCAGTCCCCCCCCCGCGGACTACCACGAGCAGTACTTC. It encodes CASSPPPADYHEQYF. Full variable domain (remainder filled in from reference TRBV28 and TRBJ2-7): DVKVTQSSRYLVKRTGEKVFLECVQDMDHENMFWYRQDPGLGLRLIYFSYDVKMKEKGDIPEGYSVSREKKERFSLILESASTNQTSMYLCASSPPPADYHEQYFGPGTRLTVT.

The CDR3: CASSFRKDEQFF. CDR3 nucleotides: TGTGCCAGCAGTTTTAGAAAGGATGAGCAGTTCTTC. The rearrangement joins TRBV27 to TRBJ2-1; D remains ambiguous. The germline V gene encodes CDR1 MNHEY and CDR2 SMNVEV (reference sequence). Trimming shortened V by 3 bases and J by 8 bases, and 8 bases separated the two germline ends. The CDR3 runs 12 residues.

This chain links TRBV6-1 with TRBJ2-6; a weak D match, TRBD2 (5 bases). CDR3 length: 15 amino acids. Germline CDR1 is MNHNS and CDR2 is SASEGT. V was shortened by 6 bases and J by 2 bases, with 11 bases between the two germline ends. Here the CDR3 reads CASRERGTGANVLTF. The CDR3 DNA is TGTGCCAGCAGAGAAAGAGGGACTGGGGCCAACGTCCTGACTTTC.

The CDR3 protein is CATSDHGLASDTQYF. The DNA of the CDR3 is TGTGCCACCAGTGATCACGGACTAGCGTCAGATACGCAGTATTTT. The rearrangement links TRBV24-1 to TRBJ2-3; 9 nucleotides line up with TRBD2. From germline, CDR1 is KGHDR and CDR2 SFDVKD. V gave up 3 bases and J gave up 4 bases; unmatched junction bases: 4. This CDR3 is 15 amino acids long.

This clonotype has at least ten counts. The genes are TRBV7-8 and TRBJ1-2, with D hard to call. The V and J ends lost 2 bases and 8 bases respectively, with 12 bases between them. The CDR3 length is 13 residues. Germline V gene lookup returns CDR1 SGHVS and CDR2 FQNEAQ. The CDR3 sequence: CASSLRDFRGYTF. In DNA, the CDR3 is TGTGCCAGCAGCTTAAGGGATTTCAGGGGCTACACCTTC.

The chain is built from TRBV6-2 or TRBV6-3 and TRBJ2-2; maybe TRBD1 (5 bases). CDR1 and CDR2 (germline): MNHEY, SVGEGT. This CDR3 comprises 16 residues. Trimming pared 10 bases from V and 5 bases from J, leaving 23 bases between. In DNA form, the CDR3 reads TGTGCCACCAGGAGTCCGGACATGGCCCGGACCGGGGAGCTGTTTTTT. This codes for CATRSPDMARTGELFF.

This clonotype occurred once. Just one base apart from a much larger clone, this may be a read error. CDR3 protein: CASSLSYSTDTQYF. For the CDR3, the DNA is TGTGCCAGCAGTTTATCCTATAGCACAGATACGCAGTATTTT. V gene TRBV27 combines with J gene TRBJ2-3; no firm D call. The CDR3 runs 14 residues. The germline V and J ends were trimmed by 0 bases and 0 bases, with 4 bases remaining between them. Germline CDR1 reads MNHEY; CDR2 reads SMNVEV (reference sequence).

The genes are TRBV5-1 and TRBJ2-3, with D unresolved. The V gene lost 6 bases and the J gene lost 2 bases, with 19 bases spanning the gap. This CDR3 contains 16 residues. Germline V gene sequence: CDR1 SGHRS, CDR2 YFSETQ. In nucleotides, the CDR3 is TGCGCCAGCACCAATCTCGGACCAGCCCACACAGATACGCAGTATTTT. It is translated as CASTNLGPAHTDTQYF.

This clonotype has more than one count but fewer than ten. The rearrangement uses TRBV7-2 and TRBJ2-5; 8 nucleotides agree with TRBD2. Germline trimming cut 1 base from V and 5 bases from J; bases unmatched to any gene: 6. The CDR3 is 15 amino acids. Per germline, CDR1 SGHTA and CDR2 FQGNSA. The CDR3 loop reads CASSLGGGRTETQYF. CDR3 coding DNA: TGTGCCAGCAGCTTAGGGGGCGGGAGGACGGAGACCCAGTACTTC.

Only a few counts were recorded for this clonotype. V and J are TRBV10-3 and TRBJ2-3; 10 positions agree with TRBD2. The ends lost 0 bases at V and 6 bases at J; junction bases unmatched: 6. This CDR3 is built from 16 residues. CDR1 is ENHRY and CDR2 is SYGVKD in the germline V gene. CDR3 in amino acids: CAISESASGGRDTQYF. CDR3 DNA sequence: TGTGCCATCAGTGAGTCGGCTAGCGGGGGTCGGGATACGCAGTATTTT.

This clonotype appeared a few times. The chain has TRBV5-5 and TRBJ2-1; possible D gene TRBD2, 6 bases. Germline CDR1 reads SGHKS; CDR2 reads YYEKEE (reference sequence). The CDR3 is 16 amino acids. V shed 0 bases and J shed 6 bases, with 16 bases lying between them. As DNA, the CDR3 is TGTGCCAGCAGCTTGGGGGTGGGCGCGGGGCTCAATGAGCAGTTCTTC. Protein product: CASSLGVGAGLNEQFF.

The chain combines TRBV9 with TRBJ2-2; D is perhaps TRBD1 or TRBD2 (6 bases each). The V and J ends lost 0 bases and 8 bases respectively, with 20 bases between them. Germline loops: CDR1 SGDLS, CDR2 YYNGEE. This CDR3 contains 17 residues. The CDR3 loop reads CASSVGVRGPPGGELFF. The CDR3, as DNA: TGTGCCAGCAGCGTAGGGGTCCGGGGGCCCCCCGGGGGGGAGCTGTTTTTT.

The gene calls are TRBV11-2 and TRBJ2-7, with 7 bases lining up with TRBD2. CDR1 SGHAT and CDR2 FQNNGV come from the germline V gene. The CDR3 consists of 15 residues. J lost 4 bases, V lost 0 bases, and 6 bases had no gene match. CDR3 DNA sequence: TGTGCCAGCAGCTTAGATCGGAGCGGGGTGTACGAGCAGTACTTC. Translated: CASSLDRSGVYEQYF.

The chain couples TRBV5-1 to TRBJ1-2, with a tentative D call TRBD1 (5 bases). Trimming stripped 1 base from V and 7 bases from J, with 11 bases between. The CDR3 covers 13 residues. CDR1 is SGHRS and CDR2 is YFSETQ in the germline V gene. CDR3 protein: CASSLQDNLGYTF. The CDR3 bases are TGCGCCAGCAGCTTGCAGGACAACCTTGGCTACACCTTC.

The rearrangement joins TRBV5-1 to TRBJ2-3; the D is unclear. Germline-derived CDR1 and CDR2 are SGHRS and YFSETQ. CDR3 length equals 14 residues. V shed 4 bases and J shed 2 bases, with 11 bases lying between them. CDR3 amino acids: CASSALYSTDTQYF. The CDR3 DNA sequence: TGCGCCAGCAGCGCTCTCTACTCCACAGATACGCAGTATTTT.

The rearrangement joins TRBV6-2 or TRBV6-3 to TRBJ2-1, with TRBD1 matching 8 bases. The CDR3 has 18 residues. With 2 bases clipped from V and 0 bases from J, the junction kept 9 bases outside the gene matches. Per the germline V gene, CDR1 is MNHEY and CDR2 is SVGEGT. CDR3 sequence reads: CASSYPTPDRGSYNEQFF. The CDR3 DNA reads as TGTGCCAGCAGTTACCCGACCCCTGACAGGGGCTCCTACAATGAGCAGTTCTTC.

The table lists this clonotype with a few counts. DNA of the CDR3: TGCAGCGTTGAAGGCAGGTTAGCTCGAGATACGCAGTATTTT. As protein: CSVEGRLARDTQYF. The chain combines TRBV29-1 with TRBJ2-3; D gene unclear. This CDR3 region has 14 residues. Germline lookup yields CDR1 SQVTM and CDR2 ANQGSEA. V lost 1 base and J 5 bases, leaving 13 bases between the germline ends.

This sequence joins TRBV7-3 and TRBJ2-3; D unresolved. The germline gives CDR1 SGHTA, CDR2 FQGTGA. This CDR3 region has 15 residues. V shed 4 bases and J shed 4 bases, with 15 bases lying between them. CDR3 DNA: TGTGCCAGCAGCTCTAAGGGCCAGTTCCCAGATACGCAGTATTTT. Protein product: CASSSKGQFPDTQYF.